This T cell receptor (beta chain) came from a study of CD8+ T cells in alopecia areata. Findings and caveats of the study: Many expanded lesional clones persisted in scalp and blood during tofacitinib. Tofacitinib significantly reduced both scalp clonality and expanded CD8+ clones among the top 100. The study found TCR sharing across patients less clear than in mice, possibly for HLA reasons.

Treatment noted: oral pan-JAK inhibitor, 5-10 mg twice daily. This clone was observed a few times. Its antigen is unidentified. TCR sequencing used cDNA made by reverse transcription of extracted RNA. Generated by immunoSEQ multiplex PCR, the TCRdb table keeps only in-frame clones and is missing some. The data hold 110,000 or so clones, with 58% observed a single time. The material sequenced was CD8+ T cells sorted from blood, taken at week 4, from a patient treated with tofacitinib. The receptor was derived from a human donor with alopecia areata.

The CDR3 here is CASYSYGQENEQFF. The CDR3 DNA reads as TGTGCCAGCTATAGTTATGGGCAGGAGAATGAGCAGTTCTTC. V and J are TRBV6-6 and TRBJ2-1; D gene ambiguous. This CDR3 comprises 14 residues. Germline CDR1 is MNHNY and CDR2 is SVGAGI (reference sequence). The V and J ends lost 8 bases and 7 bases respectively, with 18 bases between them.